The 22 T cell receptor beta chains below were found in one sample sequenced in a study of blood T cell repertoires in COVID-19. Assay used: immunoSEQ multiplex PCR; TCRdb lists only in-frame clones, some missing. The table records roughly 41,000 clones, more than 75% of them present only once. Sequenced: peripheral blood. The receptors were sampled from a human donor in a cohort sampled during active COVID-19.

The V gene is TRBV20-1, the J gene TRBJ2-7; TRBD2 matches at 12 bases. The germline CDR1 and CDR2 sequences are DFQATT and SNEGSKA (reference sequence). Trimming removed 3 bases from V and 3 bases from J; junction bases left unmatched: 6. This CDR3 is built from 15 residues. This CDR3 is CSASVTSGRLYEQYF. The CDR3 nucleotides are TGCAGTGCTAGTGTCACTAGCGGGAGGCTCTACGAGCAGTACTTC.

In DNA, the CDR3 is TGTGCCAGCAGCCAAGAGTCAGGGGTAGGCTACGAGCAGTACTTC. It encodes CASSQESGVGYEQYF. This chain joins TRBV14 and TRBJ2-7; D is perhaps TRBD1 (6 bases). The germline V gene encodes CDR1 SGHDN and CDR2 FVKESK. This CDR3 has 15 residues. V lost 0 bases and J lost 3, with 12 bases in between.

The chain combines TRBV6-1 with TRBJ2-7; tentatively, D is TRBD1 (6 bases). The germline V gene has CDR1 MNHNS and CDR2 SASEGT. V was pared by 3 bases and J by 2 bases, with 14 bases between. The CDR3 has 15 residues. Here the CDR3 DNA reads TGTGCCAGCAGTGAGCCCAGGGGAACGCCCTACGAGCAGTACTTC. Translating it yields CASSEPRGTPYEQYF.

The rearrangement uses TRBV19 and TRBJ1-1, with D possibly TRBD1 on 5 matching bases. This CDR3 region has 15 residues. CDR1 and CDR2 (germline): LNHDA, SQIVND (reference sequence). Trimming pared 5 bases from V and 5 bases from J, leaving 18 bases between. The chain's CDR3 is CASSPDLTGGTEAFF. The CDR3 nucleotides read TGTGCCAGTAGTCCGGACCTTACGGGGGGTACTGAAGCTTTCTTT.

The chain joins TRBV15 to TRBJ1-5; tentatively, D is TRBD1 (6 bases). Germline CDR1 reads LNHNV; CDR2 reads YYDKDF (reference sequence). Trimming left V 3 bases short and J 4 bases short, with 13 bases between. The CDR3 spans 15 residues. In DNA, the CDR3 is TGTGCCACCAGCAGGGATGACAGGTCTAATCAGCCCCAGCATTTT. Translating it yields CATSRDDRSNQPQHF.

The J gene is TRBJ2-3, the V gene TRBV30; 7 bases align to TRBD2. Germline CDR1 reads GTSNPN; CDR2 reads SVGIG (reference sequence). This CDR3 comprises 14 residues. The V and J ends lost 3 bases and 3 bases, in that order; junction bases with no gene match: 6. The CDR3: CAWRPSGRTDTQYF. The CDR3 DNA reads TGTGCCTGGAGGCCTAGCGGTCGGACAGATACGCAGTATTTT.

This clone appeared a few times. This chain joins TRBV18 and TRBJ2-6; D possibly corresponds to TRBD1 (6 bases). The CDR3 totals 15 residues. Germline assignment: CDR1 KGHSH and CDR2 LQKENI. V lost 5 bases and J 2 bases, leaving 10 bases between the germline ends. This CDR3 is CASSAPGAGANVLTF. CDR3 nucleotide sequence: TGTGCCAGCTCAGCTCCAGGGGCTGGGGCCAACGTCCTGACTTTC.

In this sample, this clone turned up a few times. The rearrangement uses TRBV3-1 (or the pseudogene TRBV3-2) and TRBJ1-2; D unresolved. The germline gives CDR1 LGHDT, CDR2 YNNKEL (reference sequence). V lost 4 bases to trimming and J lost 7 bases, with 19 bases between them. CDR3 size: 15 residues. In DNA form, the CDR3 reads TGTGCCAGCAGCCCTCGGGGAGCGGGAGGTTTTGGCTACACCTTC. Its translation: CASSPRGAGGFGYTF.

The chain combines TRBV6-5 with TRBJ2-7; TRBD1 matches 9 bases. The ends lost 6 bases at V and 2 bases at J; junction bases unmatched: 8. The CDR3 totals 15 residues. Germline lookup yields CDR1 MNHEY and CDR2 SVGAGI. DNA of the CDR3: TGTGCCAGCAGCCCCCCCGGGACAGGGACCTACGAGCAGTACTTC. Its protein product is CASSPPGTGTYEQYF.

This chain uses TRBV19 with TRBJ1-6; a weak D match, TRBD1 (5 bases). The length of the CDR3 is 12 residues. V shed 4 bases and J shed 10 bases, with 8 bases lying between them. From germline, CDR1 is LNHDA and CDR2 SQIVND (reference sequence). The CDR3 region has the DNA TGTGCCAGTAGTACAGGGCTCTCACCCCTCCACTTT. This gives the protein CASSTGLSPLHF.

The chain carries TRBV5-6 and TRBJ2-3; TRBD2 aligns across 9 bases. Per the germline V gene, CDR1 is SGHDT and CDR2 is YYEEEE. J lost 4 bases, V lost 5 bases, and 8 bases had no gene match. The length of the CDR3 is 15 residues. The DNA for the CDR3 is TGTGCCAGCAGGGCCGGGACTAGCAGGCCAGATACGCAGTATTTT. Translation: CASRAGTSRPDTQYF.

The chain has TRBV9 and TRBJ2-7; 8 bases agree with TRBD2. V was pared by 4 bases and J by 4 bases, with 7 bases of the junction left unmatched. Germline V lookup: CDR1 SGDLS, CDR2 YYNGEE. There are 14 residues in the CDR3. The CDR3 nucleotides are TGTGCCAGCAGCTTCCGGGGGGGCGATTACGAGCAGTACTTC. Translating it yields CASSFRGGDYEQYF.

The sample holds one count of this clone. The chain couples TRBV27 to TRBJ1-5; tentative D call: TRBD1 (6 bases). CDR3 length equals 14 residues. Germline V CDR1 and CDR2: MNHEY, SMNVEV (reference sequence). Between the trimmed V and J ends, which lost 4 bases and 4 bases, there was a span of 11 bases. CDR3 nucleotides: TGTGCCAGCAGTTACCAAGGGGGTAATCAGCCCCAGCATTTT. This codes for CASSYQGGNQPQHF.

V is TRBV6-5 and J is TRBJ2-7; the D is unclear. V was trimmed by 5 bases and J by 1 base, leaving 9 bases between them. CDR1 MNHEY and CDR2 SVGAGI come from the germline V gene. The CDR3 runs 13 residues. The CDR3 region has the DNA TGTGCCAGCAGTAATACTGTTTCCTACGAGCAGTACTTC. It is translated as CASSNTVSYEQYF.

This sequence joins TRBV9 and TRBJ1-6; D is ambiguous. V lost 3 bases, J lost 2 bases, and 15 bases lay in between. The germline CDR1 and CDR2 sequences are SGDLS and YYNGEE. CDR3 length equals 17 residues. The CDR3 loop reads CASSAGASGTYNSPLHF. The CDR3 DNA reads as TGTGCCAGCAGCGCCGGAGCCTCCGGGACCTATAATTCACCCCTCCACTTT.

V gene TRBV27 combines with J gene TRBJ2-1, with 13 bases matching TRBD2. Per germline, CDR1 MNHEY and CDR2 SMNVEV (reference sequence). The CDR3 sequence is 17 residues long. V was pared by 2 bases and J by 6 bases, with 7 bases of the junction left unmatched. Here the CDR3 DNA reads TGTGCCAGCAGTTTAGTAGGCGGACTAGCGGGAGCCAATGAGCAGTTCTTC. It yields the protein CASSLVGGLAGANEQFF.

The rearrangement uses TRBV5-1 and TRBJ2-1, with TRBD2 identical over 10 bases. The CDR3 runs 16 residues. Germline trimming cut 4 bases from V and 4 bases from J; bases unmatched to any gene: 8. The germline CDR1 and CDR2 sequences are SGHRS and YFSETQ. CDR3: CASSLIAGGVYNEQFF. CDR3 coding DNA: TGCGCCAGCAGCCTCATAGCGGGAGGAGTTTACAATGAGCAGTTCTTC. Full variable domain (missing parts from reference TRBV5-1 and TRBJ2-1): KAGVTQTPRYLIKTRGQQVTLSCSPISGHRSVSWYQQTPGQGLQFLFEYFSETQRNKGNFPGRFSGRQFSNSRSEMNVSTLELGDSALYLCASSLIAGGVYNEQFFGPGTRLTVL.

The V and J genes are TRBV7-6 and TRBJ1-3, with a tentative D call TRBD1 (5 bases). The length of the CDR3 is 14 residues. The V end was cut by 5 bases, the J end by 2 bases, with 10 bases between. The germline gives CDR1 SGHVS, CDR2 FNYEAQ. CDR3 protein: CASSESGPGNTIYF. In nucleotides, the CDR3 is TGTGCCAGCAGCGAGTCAGGGCCTGGAAACACCATATATTTT.

This chain links TRBV29-1 with TRBJ1-1; D is perhaps TRBD1 (5 bases). V lost 4 bases and J lost 0, with 9 bases in between. Germline CDR1 is SQVTM and CDR2 is ANQGSEA. The CDR3 spans 13 residues. The CDR3 coding sequence is TGCAGCGTTGCTACAGGATTGAACACTGAAGCTTTCTTT. Protein sequence: CSVATGLNTEAFF.

CDR3 nucleotide sequence: TGTGCCAGCAGTTCACAGGGGCACGAGCAGTACTTC. It is translated as CASSSQGHEQYF. This chain links TRBV25-1 with TRBJ2-7; 7 bases are shared with TRBD1. Germline V gene lookup returns CDR1 MGHDK and CDR2 SYGVNS. There are 12 residues in the CDR3. V was pared by 5 bases and J by 5 bases, with 3 bases of the junction left unmatched.

This chain joins TRBV4-1 and TRBJ2-7; tentatively, D is TRBD1 (5 bases). Germline V gene lookup returns CDR1 MGHRA and CDR2 YSYEKL. V was cut by 1 base and J by 5 bases, with 12 bases left in between. This CDR3 has 14 residues. The CDR3, as DNA: TGCGCCAGCAGCCAAGCTCCAGACAGCCACGAGCAGTACTTC. This encodes CASSQAPDSHEQYF.

The chain has TRBV9 and TRBJ2-5, with TRBD2 matching over 11 bases. CDR1 is SGDLS, CDR2 YYNGEE, per germline. The CDR3 has 14 amino acids. Unmatched junction bases numbered 2, after V lost 3 bases and J lost 4 bases. The CDR3 nucleotides are TGTGCCAGCAGCGATGGGACTAGCGGAGAGACCCAGTACTTC. This gives the protein CASSDGTSGETQYF.